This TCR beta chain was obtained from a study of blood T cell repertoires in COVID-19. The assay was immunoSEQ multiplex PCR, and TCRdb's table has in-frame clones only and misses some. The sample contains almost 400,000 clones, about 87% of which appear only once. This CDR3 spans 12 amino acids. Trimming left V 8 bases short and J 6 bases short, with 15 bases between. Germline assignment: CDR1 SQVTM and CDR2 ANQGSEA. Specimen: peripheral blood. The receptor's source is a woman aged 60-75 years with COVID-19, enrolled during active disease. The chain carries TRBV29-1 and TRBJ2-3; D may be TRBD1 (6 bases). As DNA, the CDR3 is TGCAGCTCTACAGGGTTAAAGGATACGCAGTATTTT. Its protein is CSSTGLKDTQYF.